This TCR beta chain was captured in a study of blood T cell repertoires in COVID-19. Study information: Acute-phase and convalescent COVID-19 samples originated in the United States, Italy and Spain.

Per the original methods: For nucleated cells, counts were estimated from reference gene primer amplification. Only in-frame clones appear in the TCRdb table, and some are missing; sequencing was by immunoSEQ multiplex PCR. The D gene and trimming were derived from the DNA, and the V and J assignments and clone size from that table. The sample includes about 400,000 clones, more than 80% of them seen just once. This CDR3 region has 17 residues. V lost 1 base and J lost 0; bases outside the gene matches: 3. CDR1 SGHRS and CDR2 YFSETQ come from the germline V gene. The rearrangement uses TRBV5-1 and TRBJ1-4, with 10 nucleotides matching TRBD1. Material for sequencing was peripheral blood. The TCR was taken from a man aged 40-50 years with acute or convalescent COVID-19. The CDR3 sequence: CASSLTGQGSTNEKLFF. In DNA, the CDR3 is TGCGCCAGCAGCTTGACGGGACAGGGGTCAACTAATGAAAAACTGTTTTTT.